This T cell receptor beta chain was sequenced during a study of vaccination and CD4 T cells after COVID-19. Across the whole study: The cells were exposed to overlapping spike peptides originating from SARS-CoV-2, HCoV-NL63, HCoV-OC43 and HCoV-229E for stimulation.

Specified treatment: 10-day PBMC culture with coronavirus spike peptide pools or control peptides (ViraFEST assay). Wells contained around 1.8 million PBMCs each, and these were cultured with 10 IU/ml IL-2 and roughly 9.8 ug/ml peptide pools. Losses at the gene ends were 2 bases for V and 10 bases for J; bases not matched to a gene: 6. CDR1 is KGHSH, CDR2 LQKENI, per germline. The CDR3 spans 16 residues. Points on this clonotype: Its target is not known.

Sequenced with the Oncomine TCR Beta short-read assay was DNA taken from cultured CD4+ T cells. TCRdb analysed the PCR reads with MiXCR anew, one entry per CDR3 protein. Of more than 9,500 distinct CDR3 sequences listed, approximately 60% are singletons. Material for sequencing was CD4+ T cells from blood, cultured in vitro. The chain couples TRBV18 to TRBJ2-1; the match to TRBD2 covers 15 bases. This receptor was taken from a human donor who had recovered from COVID-19. CDR3 loop: CASSPGGLAGGGEQFF. The CDR3 DNA is TGTGCCAGCTCACCAGGAGGACTAGCGGGAGGGGGCGAGCAGTTCTTC.